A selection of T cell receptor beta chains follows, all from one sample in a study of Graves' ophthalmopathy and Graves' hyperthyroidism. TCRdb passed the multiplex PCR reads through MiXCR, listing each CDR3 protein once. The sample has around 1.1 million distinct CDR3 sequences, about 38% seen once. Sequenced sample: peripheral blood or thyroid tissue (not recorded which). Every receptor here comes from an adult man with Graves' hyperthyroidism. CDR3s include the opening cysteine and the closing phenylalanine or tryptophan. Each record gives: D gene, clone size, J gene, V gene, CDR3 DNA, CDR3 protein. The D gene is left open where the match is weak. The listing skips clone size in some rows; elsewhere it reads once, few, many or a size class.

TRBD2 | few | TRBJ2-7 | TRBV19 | TGTGCCAGCAGCCTACGGGGGGTCAGGAGCTACGAGCAGTACTTC | CASSLRGVRSYEQYF
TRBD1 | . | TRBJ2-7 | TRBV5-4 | TGTGCCAGCGGTACTGGGACAGTAGGCTACGAGCAGTACTTC | CASGTGTVGYEQYF
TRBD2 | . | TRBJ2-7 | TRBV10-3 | TGTGCCAGCAGTTACTCGAGCGGGGAGATAGACGAGCAGTACTTC | CASSYSSGEIDEQYF
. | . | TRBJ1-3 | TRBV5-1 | TGCGCCAGCAGCTTGGGGGGGACGAACTATGGAAACACCATATATTTT | CASSLGGTNYGNTIYF
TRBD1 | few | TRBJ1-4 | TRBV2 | TGTGCCAGCAGGGAACGTCCCGGGACAGGAGTTGCAACTAATGAAAAACTGTTTTTT | CASRERPGTGVATNEKLFF
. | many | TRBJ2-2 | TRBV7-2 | TGTGCCAGCAGCTTAGATACCTCAAGATTGTTTTTT | CASSLDTSRLFF
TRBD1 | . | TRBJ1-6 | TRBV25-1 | TGTGCCAGCAGGGGACCGGGGACAGGGGATTCACCCCTCCACTTT | CASRGPGTGDSPLHF
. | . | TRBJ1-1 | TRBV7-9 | TGTGCCAGCAGTTTAAGCAGGGGTGCTTTCTTT | CASSLSRGAFF
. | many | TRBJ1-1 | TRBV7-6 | TGTGCCAGCAGCTTAGGACAGGACCCTGAAAACACTGAAGCTTTCTTT | CASSLGQDPENTEAFF
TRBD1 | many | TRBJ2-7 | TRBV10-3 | TGTGCCATCAGTTCCGGGACAGGGGCACAAGAGCAGTACTTC | CAISSGTGAQEQYF
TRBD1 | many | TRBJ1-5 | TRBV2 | TGTGCCAGCAGAAACAGGGGAAGCAATCAGCCCCAGCATTTT | CASRNRGSNQPQHF
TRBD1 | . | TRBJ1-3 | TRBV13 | TGTGCCAGCAGCTTCCGGGACAGACCGAAAATATCGCGAAACACCATATATTTT | CASSFRDRPKISRNTIYF